The clone carrying this T cell receptor (beta chain) was seen a single time. Sequencing was performed with immunoSEQ multiplex PCR; in TCRdb, only in-frame clones are kept and a portion is missing. The repertoire holds about 99,000 clones, around 96% seen once, with around 2% in the top ten. With 3 bases clipped from V and 4 bases from J, the junction kept 3 bases outside the gene matches. The CDR3 contains 15 residues. Germline lookup yields CDR1 LGHNA and CDR2 YNFKEQ. This sample stems from a study of OX40 agonist ivuxolimab in advanced cancers. Sequences were derived from CD4+ or CD8+ T cells sorted from blood, sampled in a trial of the OX40 agonist ivuxolimab. This TCR derives from an adult with an advanced solid tumor such as melanoma, head and neck, liver or kidney cancer. The chain uses TRBV4-2 and TRBJ2-2, with 9 nucleotides matching TRBD1. CDR3 in amino acids: CASSQEQGATGELFF. The CDR3, as DNA: TGTGCCAGCAGCCAGGAACAGGGGGCCACCGGGGAGCTGTTTTTT.